A selection of T cell receptor beta chains follows, all from one sample in a study of CD8+CD57+ T cells in acquired aplastic anemia. Each CDR3 protein gets one entry after TCRdb re-called the reads with MiXCR. The sample includes roughly 500,000 distinct CDR3 sequences, roughly a third seen only once; the top ten take around 0.82%. The sample comprised sorted CD4+, CD8+, or CD8+CD57+ T cells (not recorded which) from PBMCs. These receptors all stem from a human donor with aplastic anemia. Both conserved end residues are part of each CDR3.

TRBJ2-7 TRBV2 CASRTGLSKYEQYF
TRBJ1-2 TRBV30 CAAYREGGYTF
TRBJ2-1 TRBV5-1 CASSFLTSGSRDGQFF
TRBJ1-2 TRBV10-2 CATRRQDGAYGYTF
TRBJ1-2 TRBV30 CAWNFGGNGYTF
TRBJ2-1 TRBV20-1 CSASTGDDEQFF
TRBJ1-3 TRBV6-1 CASSDRPEDTIYF
TRBJ1-2 TRBV12-3/TRBV12-4 CASRQLGSGGYTF
TRBJ1-6 TRBV25-1 CASSPNSPRGRSSYNSPLHF
TRBJ2-7 TRBV20-1 CSARGTSSGEQYF
TRBJ1-6 TRBV12-3/TRBV12-4 CASSPEDSTSPLHF
TRBJ1-2 TRBV25-1 CASSEFGVGDYGYTF
TRBJ2-1 TRBV9 CASSVGAGALFGNEQFF
TRBJ2-3 TRBV7-2 CASSLGGGADTQYF
TRBJ2-7 TRBV7-9 CASSPGPRPGEQYF
TRBJ2-7 TRBV7-8 CASSFLPGYEQYF
TRBJ1-5 TRBV29-1 CSVQDTFNQPQHF
TRBJ1-2 TRBV14 CASSQEPTNYGYTF
TRBJ2-3 TRBV9 CASSRGVKTDTQYF
TRBJ1-1 TRBV6-5 CASSYSTQNLNTEAFF
TRBJ2-7 TRBV13 CASSLGPQGGYEQYF
TRBJ1-6 TRBV27 CASSPPPAGGNSPLHF
TRBJ1-1 TRBV12-3/TRBV12-4 CASSWENTEAFF
TRBJ1-4 TRBV19 CASSTGTTTEKLFF
TRBJ1-2 TRBV19 CASSIGPRPANYGYTF
TRBJ1-1 TRBV15 CATSSDKKGTEAFF
TRBJ2-5 TRBV18 CASSLSPGRPRSETQYF
TRBJ1-6 TRBV7-3 CASSTSSLQGSPLHF